The 27 T cell receptor beta chains below were found in one sample sequenced in a study of cytomegalovirus exposure and HLA in healthy donors. Generated by immunoSEQ multiplex PCR, the TCRdb table keeps only in-frame clones and is missing some. This sample has about 250,000 clones, with roughly 87% found just once. Sequencing input: PBMCs. The receptor set was obtained from a man aged 18 to 29 in good health and CMV-seropositive.

The chain couples TRBV27 to TRBJ2-7; D tentatively fits TRBD1 or TRBD2 (5 bases each). V was clipped by 3 bases and J by 2 bases, with 14 bases between them. This CDR3 is 15 amino acids long. CDR1 MNHEY and CDR2 SMNVEV come from the germline V gene (reference sequence). The CDR3 sequence: CASSFWGTPAYEQYF. CDR3 DNA: TGTGCCAGCAGTTTTTGGGGGACGCCCGCCTACGAGCAGTACTTC.

A few counts support this clone. This sequence joins TRBV9 and TRBJ1-1; TRBD1 matches at 8 bases. CDR1 and CDR2 from the germline V gene are SGDLS and YYNGEE. The CDR3 is 13 amino acids. Trimming took 1 base from V and 7 from J; bases not matched to a gene: 3. The CDR3 nucleotides are TGTGCCAGCAGCGTAACAGGGGGTGGTGAAGCTTTCTTT. Protein product: CASSVTGGGEAFF.

The chain links TRBV2 to TRBJ2-7; D is perhaps TRBD1 (6 bases). The CDR3 has 15 amino acids. The germline V and J ends were trimmed by 5 bases and 1 base, with 15 bases remaining between them. Per germline, CDR1 SNHLY and CDR2 FYNNEI. CDR3 residues: CASSQQGSLSYEQYF. CDR3 sequence (DNA): TGTGCCAGCAGTCAACAGGGATCCCTATCCTACGAGCAGTACTTC.

The gene calls are TRBV7-6 and TRBJ2-7, with 9 bases lining up with TRBD1. Germline-derived CDR1 and CDR2 are SGHVS and FNYEAQ. There are 14 residues in the CDR3. The ends lost 5 bases at V and 2 bases at J; junction bases unmatched: 4. The CDR3 sequence: CASSQRDRAYEQYF. The DNA for the CDR3 is TGTGCCAGCAGCCAAAGGGACAGGGCCTACGAGCAGTACTTC.

This clone has a single count. The chain combines TRBV5-1 with TRBJ2-5, with TRBD1 matching 9 bases. The ends lost 4 bases at V and 5 bases at J; junction bases unmatched: 12. Looked up from germline, CDR1 is SGHRS and CDR2 is YFSETQ. This CDR3 region has 16 residues. CDR3: CASSIFNVQGAETQYF. The CDR3 DNA follows: TGCGCCAGCAGCATATTCAACGTACAGGGGGCGGAGACCCAGTACTTC.

The V and J genes are TRBV6-1 and TRBJ2-5; D may be TRBD1 or TRBD2 (5 bases each). V was trimmed by 5 bases and J by 4 bases, leaving 14 bases between them. CDR1 is MNHNS, CDR2 SASEGT, per germline. The CDR3 is 14 residues long. In DNA form, the CDR3 reads TGTGCCAGCAGTCCCGGGACCTTGATAGAGACCCAGTACTTC. As protein: CASSPGTLIETQYF.

The J gene is TRBJ2-1, the V gene TRBV6-1, with TRBD2 matching over 12 bases. Germline V gene data show CDR1 as MNHNS and CDR2 as SASEGT. This CDR3 has 18 residues. Trimming at V came to 4 bases and at J to 0 bases, leaving 7 bases not matched to a gene. The CDR3 coding sequence is TGTGCCAGCAGTGCCCGGACGACTAGCGGGAGCTCCTACAATGAGCAGTTCTTC. Translation gives CASSARTTSGSSYNEQFF.

The chain links TRBV5-4 to TRBJ2-5; the D gene is possibly TRBD2 (5 bases). The CDR3 totals 15 residues. Germline assignment: CDR1 SGHNT and CDR2 YYREEE (reference sequence). Between the trimmed V and J ends, which lost 0 bases and 2 bases, there was a span of 11 bases. The CDR3 nucleotides read TGTGCCAGCAGCTTGGGCCGAGGGAAGCAAGAGACCCAGTACTTC. Translation gives CASSLGRGKQETQYF. Using reference TRBV5-4 and TRBJ2-5 for the parts outside the CDR3, the full variable domain is ETGVTQSPTHLIKTRGQQVTLRCSSQSGHNTVSWYQQALGQGPQFIFQYYREEENGRGNFPPRFSGLQFPNYSSELNVNALELDDSALYLCASSLGRGKQETQYFGPGTRLLVL.

The CDR3 region is CASSQAGGNTGELFF. CDR3 in DNA: TGCGCCAGCAGCCAAGCGGGCGGTAACACCGGGGAGCTGTTTTTT. The rearrangement joins TRBV4-3 to TRBJ2-2, with unresolved D. Germline assignment: CDR1 LGHNA and CDR2 YSLEER. This CDR3 is 15 amino acids long. V was pared by 1 base and J by 2 bases, with 8 bases between.

This rearrangement joins TRBV5-1 to TRBJ2-3; D not resolved. Trimming pared 0 bases from V and 4 bases from J, leaving 12 bases between. CDR1 is SGHRS and CDR2 is YFSETQ in the germline V gene. The CDR3 contains 15 residues. CDR3 amino acids: CASSLASGVADTQYF. In DNA, the CDR3 is TGCGCCAGCAGCTTGGCCTCTGGGGTCGCAGATACGCAGTATTTT.

The genes are TRBV7-2 and TRBJ1-1; 10 bases agree with TRBD1. CDR3 length: 17 amino acids. Germline CDR1 reads SGHTA; CDR2 reads FQGNSA. V shed 5 bases and J 1 base; nucleotides not matched to a gene: 10. This CDR3 reads CASSNDRGLWGNTEAFF. As DNA, the CDR3 is TGTGCCAGCAGCAACGACAGGGGGCTTTGGGGGAACACTGAAGCTTTCTTT.

This chain connects TRBV19 to TRBJ2-7; possibly TRBD1 for D (6 bases). Germline V CDR1 and CDR2: LNHDA, SQIVND (reference sequence). CDR3 length equals 13 residues. V lost 3 bases and J lost 4, with 10 bases in between. The CDR3 loop reads CASSILQGYEQYF. CDR3 bases: TGTGCCAGTAGTATCCTACAGGGATACGAGCAGTACTTC.

The V gene is TRBV7-8, the J gene TRBJ1-1; a weak D match, TRBD1 (5 bases). Germline loops: CDR1 SGHVS, CDR2 FQNEAQ. V gave up 0 bases and J gave up 11 bases, with 10 bases separating them. CDR3 length: 12 residues. The CDR3 sequence: CASSLAGRGAFF. DNA of the CDR3: TGTGCCAGCAGCTTAGCAGGCCGGGGGGCTTTCTTT.

The chain has TRBV27 and TRBJ2-7; 10 positions match TRBD2. Germline-derived CDR1 and CDR2 are MNHEY and SMNVEV (reference sequence). V lost 2 bases, J lost 2 bases, and 9 bases stayed unmatched. CDR3 size: 17 residues. This CDR3 is CASSLGNPLAGTYEQYF. CDR3 DNA: TGTGCCAGCAGTTTAGGAAACCCACTAGCGGGGACCTACGAGCAGTACTTC.

This rearrangement joins TRBV5-1 to TRBJ1-3; D unclear. V was pared by 1 base and J by 0 bases, with 8 bases between. Germline values: CDR1 SGHRS, CDR2 YFSETQ. The CDR3 covers 15 residues. The CDR3 DNA is TGCGCCAGCAGCTTGCAGACGAGCTCTGGAAACACCATATATTTT. As protein: CASSLQTSSGNTIYF.

This chain joins TRBV27 and TRBJ1-5, with D perhaps TRBD1 (5 bases). Germline V gives CDR1 MNHEY, CDR2 SMNVEV (reference sequence). Deletions cut 4 bases from V and 5 bases from J, with 24 bases between. The CDR3 loop spans 18 amino acids. CDR3: CASSSTDWGGWGYQPQHF. In DNA form, the CDR3 reads TGTGCCAGCAGTTCCACGGACTGGGGGGGATGGGGATATCAGCCCCAGCATTTT.

This chain uses TRBV4-1 with TRBJ1-2; 8 bases align to TRBD1. There are 13 residues in the CDR3. CDR1 and CDR2 (germline): MGHRA, YSYEKL. V trimming: 3 bases; J trimming: 7 bases; junction bases outside the gene matches: 4. This CDR3 is CASSHRTGSGYTF. CDR3 in DNA: TGCGCCAGCAGCCACCGGACAGGGTCTGGCTACACCTTC.

With regard to this clone: In the same sample, other DNA sequences code for this CDR3. This sequence joins TRBV4-1 and TRBJ1-5, with unresolved D. CDR3 length: 14 residues. Germline V gene data show CDR1 as MGHRA and CDR2 as YSYEKL. Trimming took 0 bases from V and 4 from J, leaving 7 bases between them. In nucleotides, the CDR3 is TGCGCCAGCAGCCAAGAGGGCAGTAATCAGCCCCAGCATTTT. Its protein product is CASSQEGSNQPQHF.

V is TRBV11-2 and J is TRBJ2-3, with D hard to call. The ends were cut back, 1 base at V and 2 bases at J, with 7 bases in the middle. Germline-derived CDR1 and CDR2 are SGHAT and FQNNGV. This CDR3 is 14 amino acids long. The CDR3: CASSLVTVTDTQYF. Written as DNA, the CDR3 is TGTGCCAGCAGCTTAGTGACTGTCACAGATACGCAGTATTTT.

This clone was picked up one time. V gene TRBV6-5 combines with J gene TRBJ2-1; maybe TRBD2 (6 bases). Between the trimmed V and J ends, which lost 6 bases and 4 bases, there was a span of 16 bases. This CDR3 comprises 15 residues. Per germline, CDR1 MNHEY and CDR2 SVGAGI. The CDR3, as DNA: TGTGCCAGCAGACGCGGGAAATCGGCGTACAATGAGCAGTTCTTC. Protein product: CASRRGKSAYNEQFF.

This chain connects TRBV5-4 to TRBJ2-4, with D perhaps TRBD2 (5 bases). The V end lost 3 bases, the J end lost 6 bases, and 13 bases lay between the germline ends. Germline lookup yields CDR1 SGHNT and CDR2 YYREEE (reference sequence). The CDR3 runs to 14 residues. As DNA, the CDR3 is TGTGCCAGCAGCTCGAGGGTAGCAGGAAACATTCAGTACTTC. This translates into CASSSRVAGNIQYF.

The CDR3 nucleotides read TGTGCCAGCAGCTTCATGAGAGAAGAGACCCAGTACTTC. It codes for CASSFMREETQYF. V is TRBV7-7 and J is TRBJ2-5; D not certain. From germline, CDR1 is SSHAT and CDR2 FNYEAQ (reference sequence). The length of the CDR3 is 13 residues. The V gene lost 3 bases and the J gene lost 3 bases, with 8 bases spanning the gap.

The CDR3 region has the DNA TGTGCCAGCAACGCACTAGCGGGAGTCAACAATGAGCAGTTCTTC. This translates into CASNALAGVNNEQFF. The chain has TRBV6-5 and TRBJ2-1; 11 positions agree with TRBD2. This CDR3 has 15 residues. Germline V lookup: CDR1 MNHEY, CDR2 SVGAGI. The ends lost 7 bases at V and 5 bases at J; junction bases unmatched: 7.

The chain joins TRBV6-5 to TRBJ2-7, with D perhaps TRBD1 or TRBD2 (5 bases each). V dropped 0 bases and J dropped 5 bases, with 11 bases sitting between them. The CDR3 is 14 amino acids. Germline CDR1 is MNHEY and CDR2 is SVGAGI. CDR3 sequence (DNA): TGTGCCAGCAGTTACTCTCCGGGGCGGGACGAGCAGTACTTC. Protein: CASSYSPGRDEQYF.

The chain joins TRBV6-5 to TRBJ2-7; D possibly uses TRBD1 or TRBD2 (5 bases each). Trimming took off 0 bases at V and 5 bases at J, with 11 bases between the two ends. This CDR3 contains 14 residues. Per germline, CDR1 MNHEY and CDR2 SVGAGI. The CDR3 is CASSYSGRGDEQYF. CDR3 coding DNA: TGTGCCAGCAGTTACTCAGGGAGAGGGGACGAGCAGTACTTC.

This chain joins TRBV4-2 and TRBJ2-3; the match to TRBD2 covers 9 bases. The CDR3 is 17 amino acids. Germline assignment: CDR1 LGHNA and CDR2 YNFKEQ. V lost 1 base, J lost 0 bases, and 5 bases stayed unmatched. CDR3 region: CASSQVSTSGSTDTQYF. CDR3 DNA: TGTGCCAGCAGCCAAGTTAGTACTAGCGGGAGCACAGATACGCAGTATTTT.

The chain recombines TRBV10-1 with TRBJ2-7; the D gene is possibly TRBD2 (6 bases). Germline loops: CDR1 WNHNN, CDR2 SYGVQD (reference sequence). V lost 3 bases to trimming and J lost 6 bases, with 18 bases between them. The CDR3 contains 15 residues. CDR3 sequence reads: CASSDLTEAGSEQYF. In DNA form, the CDR3 reads TGCGCCAGCAGTGATCTTACGGAAGCGGGTTCCGAGCAGTACTTC.